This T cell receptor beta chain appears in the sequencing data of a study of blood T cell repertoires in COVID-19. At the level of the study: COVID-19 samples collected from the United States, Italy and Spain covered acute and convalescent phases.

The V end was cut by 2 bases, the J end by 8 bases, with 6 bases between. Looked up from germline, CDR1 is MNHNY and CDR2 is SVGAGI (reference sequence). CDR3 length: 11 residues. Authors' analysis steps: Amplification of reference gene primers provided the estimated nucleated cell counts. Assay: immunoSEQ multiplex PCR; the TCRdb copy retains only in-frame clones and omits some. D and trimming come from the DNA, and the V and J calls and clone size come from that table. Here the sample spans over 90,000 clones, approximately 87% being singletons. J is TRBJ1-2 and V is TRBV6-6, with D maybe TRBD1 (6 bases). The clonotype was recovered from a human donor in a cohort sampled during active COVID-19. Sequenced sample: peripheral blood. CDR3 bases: TGTGCCAGCAGTTACGGACAGGGCTACACCTTC. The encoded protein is CASSYGQGYTF.